These T cell receptor beta chains were read from a single sample in a study of OX40 agonist ivuxolimab in advanced cancers. TCRdb keeps only in-frame clones here, not all; method: immunoSEQ multiplex PCR. Of over 50,000 clones in the sample, roughly 90% were seen once. The source was CD4+ or CD8+ T cells sorted from blood, collected in a trial of the OX40 agonist ivuxolimab. These receptors all stem from an adult with an advanced solid tumor such as melanoma, head and neck, liver or kidney cancer. Each CDR3 is given with its conserved first and last residue. D genes are given only for firm matches. Not every row has a clone size; where given, it reads once, few, many or a size class.

J,D,V,size,DNA,CDR3
TRBJ2-2,NA,TRBV19,NA,TGTGCCAGTACCCAACCGTGGGGTCCCATTGGGGACACCGGGGAGCTGTTTTTT,CASTQPWGPIGDTGELFF
TRBJ2-1,TRBD2,TRBV30,NA,TGTGCCTGGAGTCCTAAAGAGGGGACTAGCGGGAGACAGTTCTTC,CAWSPKEGTSGRQFF
TRBJ2-2,NA,TRBV18,NA,TGTGCCAGCTCGGAACAGGACACCGGGGAGCTGTTTTTT,CASSEQDTGELFF
TRBJ2-7,NA,TRBV7-9,once,TGTGCCAGCAGCTTACTGGGGAACGAGCAGTACTTC,CASSLLGNEQYF
TRBJ2-7,NA,TRBV15,NA,TGTGCCACCAGCAGACCTGATACCTACGAGCAGTACTTC,CATSRPDTYEQYF
TRBJ2-3,TRBD2,TRBV6-1,once,TGTGCCAGCAGTGAAATGTGGTCTAGCGGGGCAGATACGCAGTATTTT,CASSEMWSSGADTQYF
TRBJ2-1,TRBD2,TRBV5-1,NA,TGCGCCAGCAGCTTGGCACCGCGGGGGGGCCGGAATGAGCAGTTCTTC,CASSLAPRGGRNEQFF
TRBJ2-7,NA,TRBV5-6,NA,TGTGCCAGCAGCTTGGGGTCCTTCTACGAGCAGTACTTC,CASSLGSFYEQYF
TRBJ1-6,NA,TRBV10-3,once,TGTGCCATCAGGTCCTCGCCGGATAATTCACCCCTCCACTTT,CAIRSSPDNSPLHF
TRBJ1-5,NA,TRBV4-1,NA,TGCGCCAGCAGCCAAGATCCGGGGCGAAATCAGCCCCAGCATTTT,CASSQDPGRNQPQHF
TRBJ2-7,NA,TRBV30,NA,TGTGCCTGTTCCGGAGGGGCCTACGAGCAGTACTTC,CACSGGAYEQYF
TRBJ1-2,NA,TRBV10-2,NA,TGCGCCAGCAGTGATCCACAGGGTCCTGGCTACACCTTC,CASSDPQGPGYTF
TRBJ1-3,NA,TRBV5-5,few,TGTGCCAGCGGTCGGGGGTCTGGAAACACCATATATTTT,CASGRGSGNTIYF
TRBJ1-2,TRBD1,TRBV2,NA,TGTGCCAACCGGGCGAGACAGGGAATCTATGGCTACACCTTC,CANRARQGIYGYTF
TRBJ2-2,NA,TRBV5-5,NA,TGTGCCAGCAGCTCCAACCCTGACAGAGGGAACACCGGGGAGCTGTTTTTT,CASSSNPDRGNTGELFF
TRBJ2-7,TRBD2,TRBV5-6,medium-sized,TGTGCCAGCAGCAACCCCGGGACTAGCGTAACCCGCGGCTCCTACGAGCAGTACTTC,CASSNPGTSVTRGSYEQYF
TRBJ1-2,NA,TRBV10-3,NA,TGTGCCATCAATCCGGGACAACTTAACTATGGCTACACCTTC,CAINPGQLNYGYTF
TRBJ1-6,NA,TRBV19,NA,TGTGCCAGTAGTACCCCCCCAGGGGCGGGCCTTAATTCACCCCTCCACTTT,CASSTPPGAGLNSPLHF
TRBJ2-2,NA,TRBV11-3,NA,TGTGCCAGCAGCTTAACAGGGGGGGCCGGGGAGCTGTTTTTT,CASSLTGGAGELFF
TRBJ2-3,NA,TRBV19,NA,TGTGCCAGTAGTATAGGGTGGCAGGCCATGGGAGATACGCAGTATTTT,CASSIGWQAMGDTQYF
TRBJ2-5,TRBD2,TRBV28,NA,TGTGCCAGCAGTTTACCAGCGGGAATGCGGGAGACCCAGTACTTC,CASSLPAGMRETQYF
TRBJ2-5,NA,TRBV7-2,NA,TGTGCCAGCAGCATAAACGGACAGTACCAAGAGACCCAGTACTTC,CASSINGQYQETQYF
TRBJ2-1,TRBD2,TRBV30,NA,TGTGCCTGGAGGACTAGCGGGGGAAATGAGCAGTTCTTC,CAWRTSGGNEQFF
TRBJ2-3,NA,TRBV23-1,NA,TGCGCCAGCCCCCTGCCGCAGTATTTT,CASPLPQYF
TRBJ1-2,NA,TRBV28,NA,TGTGCCAGCAGTTATATCTACAGTGCTGGCAGGGCTCTCTATGGCTACACCTTC,CASSYIYSAGRALYGYTF
TRBJ2-7,NA,TRBV29-1,NA,TGCAGCGTTGCTAGCGAATTGCGCGAGCAGTACTTC,CSVASELREQYF
TRBJ2-3,NA,TRBV6-4,once,TGTGCCAGTTCGGACAGCGACACAGATACGCAGTATTTT,CASSDSDTDTQYF